Listed below are T cell receptor beta chains from one sample, sequenced in a study of blood T cell repertoires in COVID-19. Sequenced by immunoSEQ multiplex PCR; TCRdb stores in-frame clones only, minus some. The table has 190,000 or so clones, approximately 90% seen once. Sequenced input: peripheral blood. Receptors were obtained from a woman in her thirties with acute or convalescent COVID-19. CDR3s include the opening cysteine and the closing phenylalanine or tryptophan. The D gene is left open where the match is weak. Clone size is not always given. Where it is, it says once, few, many or a class for expanded clones.

cdr3_nt cdr3_aa v_call clone_size d_call j_call
TGTGCCAGCAGCTTTGGACTAGCGGGAGGTTCGGGGGAGCTGTTTTTT CASSFGLAGGSGELFF TRBV7-2 few TRBD2 TRBJ2-2
TGTGCCAGCAGCGTCGCGGGGCACAGAGCTTTCTTT CASSVAGHRAFF TRBV28 . . TRBJ1-1
TGCGCCAGCAGCTTGTTTTTGGGGGCCCCTGAGACCCAGTACTTC CASSLFLGAPETQYF TRBV5-1 . . TRBJ2-5
TGTGCCAGCAGCTTAGCTGCGGGGCTTGAAGCTTTCTTT CASSLAAGLEAFF TRBV7-8 few . TRBJ1-1
TGCGCCAGCAGCAGAGCTCGACAGGGTCCTGGAAACACCATATATTTT CASSRARQGPGNTIYF TRBV5-1 . TRBD1 TRBJ1-3
TGTGCCTGGAGTGTCGGGGGCACAGATACGCAGTATTTT CAWSVGGTDTQYF TRBV30 . . TRBJ2-3
TGCAGCGTGCCAAGCGGGGCCCGTGAGCAGTTCTTC CSVPSGAREQFF TRBV29-1 once TRBD2 TRBJ2-1
TGCAGTGCTAGTGGTGGCCTAGGAGGCTACGAGCAGTACTTC CSASGGLGGYEQYF TRBV20-1 few . TRBJ2-7
TGTGCCAGCAGTGAGGGGGGGCGCGAGGGCACAGATACGCAGTATTTT CASSEGGREGTDTQYF TRBV25-1 . . TRBJ2-3
TGTGCCAGCAGGGAGGGGATCATGTCCTACGAGCAGTACTTC CASREGIMSYEQYF TRBV6-5 few . TRBJ2-7
TGTGCCAGCAGTTTATCGAGGGAAGAGACCCAGTACTTC CASSLSREETQYF TRBV27 few . TRBJ2-5
TGCGCCAGCAGTTTTAGCGGGCCCCCCGGGGGAGAGACCCAGTACTTC CASSFSGPPGGETQYF TRBV5-1 . TRBD2 TRBJ2-5
TGTGCCAGCAGCCCCCGGACTAGCTGGCCCGGGGAGCTGTTTTTT CASSPRTSWPGELFF TRBV9 . TRBD2 TRBJ2-2
TGTGCCAGCAGTTTGGGACTTTACACCATATATTTT CASSLGLYTIYF TRBV12-3/TRBV12-4 few . TRBJ1-3
TGTGCCAGCAGTTGGACAGGCAATCAGCCCCAGCATTTT CASSWTGNQPQHF TRBV27 . . TRBJ1-5
TGTGCCAGCAGTGGCAACGAGCAGTACTTC CASSGNEQYF TRBV6-6 . . TRBJ2-7
TGTGCCAGCAGCTGGGGGGGGTACAATGAGCAGTTCTTC CASSWGGYNEQFF TRBV11-2 . TRBD2 TRBJ2-1
TGTGCCAGCAGCATCAGGGACGGGGGGTCCTACGAGCAGTACTTC CASSIRDGGSYEQYF TRBV4-2 few TRBD2 TRBJ2-7
TGTGCCAGCATAGAAGGGGTTTACAATGAGCAGTTCTTC CASIEGVYNEQFF TRBV7-9 . . TRBJ2-1
TGTGCCAGCAGCTTAGAAGTCCCAGGGGGCCATGGCTACACCTTC CASSLEVPGGHGYTF TRBV11-2 . TRBD1 TRBJ1-2
TGTGCCAGCAGCTTGGAAGGGAGGGAGCCAGATACGCAGTATTTT CASSLEGREPDTQYF TRBV5-6 . TRBD2 TRBJ2-3
TGCGCCAGCAGTGCAGCGGGAGGCCTAAACATTCAGTACTTC CASSAAGGLNIQYF TRBV10-1 . TRBD2 TRBJ2-4
TGCGCCAGCACCGTGGGCGCAGGCATGAACACTGAAGCTTTCTTT CASTVGAGMNTEAFF TRBV5-1 . . TRBJ1-1
TGCGCCAGCAGCCATCTGACTAGCGGGAGGACGGATACGCAGTATTTT CASSHLTSGRTDTQYF TRBV4-1 once TRBD2 TRBJ2-3
TGTGCTAGCAGAATGCGTGGACTAGCGGGAAAACAGTTCTTC CASRMRGLAGKQFF TRBV7-7 . TRBD2 TRBJ2-1